These 3 T cell receptor beta chains were sequenced from one sample in a study of blood T cell repertoires in COVID-19. The assay was immunoSEQ multiplex PCR, and TCRdb's table has in-frame clones only and misses some. The sample comprises around 380,000 clones, approximately 80% of which are singletons, and under 1.2% rests with the top ten. Sequencing used peripheral blood. These TCRs come from a human donor with acute or convalescent COVID-19. The donor label of this sample is uncertain.

This chain uses TRBV19 with TRBJ2-1; 7 bases map to TRBD1. The junction had 9 bases not matched to a gene; V was cut back by 4 bases and J by 9 bases. Per the germline V gene, CDR1 is LNHDA and CDR2 is SQIVND (reference sequence). The CDR3 has 14 residues. CDR3 amino acids: CASSTQGRKVEQFF. The CDR3 DNA follows: TGTGCCAGTAGTACACAGGGGCGAAAGGTTGAGCAGTTCTTC.

This clone occurred a few times. V gene TRBV7-9 combines with J gene TRBJ1-2; D is perhaps TRBD1 (5 bases). CDR3 length: 14 residues. Germline CDR1 and CDR2: SEHNR and FQNEAQ (reference sequence). The V gene lost 4 bases and the J gene lost 6 bases, with 15 bases spanning the gap. In DNA, the CDR3 is TGTGCCAGCAGCTCGGACGGAAGGGGTCATGGCTACACCTTC. Translation gives CASSSDGRGHGYTF.

A few counts support this clone. The chain couples TRBV28 to TRBJ2-2, with D unresolved. Germline V CDR1 and CDR2: MDHEN, SYDVKM. The V end lost 6 bases, the J end lost 5 bases, and 10 bases lay between the germline ends. The CDR3 extends over 13 amino acids. The CDR3 DNA sequence: TGTGCCAGCAGGAAGACAATGACCGGGGAGCTGTTTTTT. It codes for CASRKTMTGELFF.